The source of this T cell receptor (beta chain) is a study of molecular identifiers for immune sequencing clone quantification. Findings and limits, study-wide: Approximately 1 million naive cells reportedly did not prevent detection of spiked Jurkat TCR RNA from one cell.

The CDR3 loop spans 17 amino acids. V shed 5 bases and J shed 0 bases, with 20 bases lying between them. Germline values: CDR1 SGHAT, CDR2 FQNNGV. TCRdb reprocessed the PCR reads via MiXCR and lists one record per CDR3 protein. In the table there are hundreds of thousands of distinct CDR3 sequences, just under 20% of which are singletons. Regarding this clonotype: Its antigen is currently unknown.

The clonotype originates from a human donor in good health. Some libraries in this study had Jurkat cell RNA spiked in. V is TRBV11-2 and J is TRBJ2-7; a possible D gene is TRBD2 (6 bases). Sequenced: naive CD8+ T cells from blood, with Jurkat cell RNA spiked in. The subset is: FACS-sorted CD8+CD4-CCR7+CD45RA+ naive T cells. The CDR3 nucleotides read TGTGCCAGCAGCCCGCGGGACGGGGGACGATACTCCTACGAGCAGTACTTC. Its translation: CASSPRDGGRYSYEQYF.